This T cell receptor beta chain is drawn from a study of blood T cell repertoires in COVID-19. V lost 0 bases, J lost 0 bases, and 8 bases lay in between. The CDR3 consists of 15 residues. From germline, CDR1 is MNHEY and CDR2 SVGAGI. Per the authors' pipeline: Amplification of reference gene primers was used by the study to estimate nucleated cell counts. Method: immunoSEQ multiplex PCR; TCRdb's copy keeps in-frame clones and lacks some. V and J calls and clone size come straight from that table; D and trimming were deduced from the DNA. Here the sample spans a few hundred thousand clones, approximately 91% being singletons.

The clonotype originates from a man aged 18-30 years with active or convalescent COVID-19. The sample consisted of peripheral blood. The chain joins TRBV6-5 to TRBJ1-2; no definite D call. In DNA form, the CDR3 reads TGTGCCAGCAGTTACTCGCGGAACGCTAACTATGGCTACACCTTC. Its protein product is CASSYSRNANYGYTF.